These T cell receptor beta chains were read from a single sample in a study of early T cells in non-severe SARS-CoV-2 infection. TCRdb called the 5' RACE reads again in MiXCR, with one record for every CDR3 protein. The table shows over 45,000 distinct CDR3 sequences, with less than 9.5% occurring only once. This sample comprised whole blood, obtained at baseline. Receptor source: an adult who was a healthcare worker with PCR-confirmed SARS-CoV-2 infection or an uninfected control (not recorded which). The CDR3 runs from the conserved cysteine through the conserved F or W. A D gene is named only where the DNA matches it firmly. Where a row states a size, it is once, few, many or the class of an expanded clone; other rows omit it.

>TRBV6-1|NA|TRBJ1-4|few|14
CASSPRVANEKLFF
TGTGCCAGCAGTCCCAGGGTAGCTAATGAAAAACTGTTTTTT
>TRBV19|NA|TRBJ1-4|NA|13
CASSQQVNEKLFF
TGTGCCAGTAGCCAACAGGTTAATGAAAAACTGTTTTTT
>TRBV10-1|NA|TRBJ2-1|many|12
CASSDYASEQFF
TGCGCCAGCAGTGATTACGCCAGTGAGCAGTTCTTC
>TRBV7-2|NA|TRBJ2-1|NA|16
CASSLDRQGRYNEQFF
TGTGCCAGCAGCTTAGACCGACAAGGGCGCTACAATGAGCAGTTCTTC
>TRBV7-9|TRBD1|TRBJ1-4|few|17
CASSSPTGGPSNEKLFF
TGTGCCAGCAGCTCTCCGACAGGGGGCCCCTCTAATGAAAAACTGTTTTTT
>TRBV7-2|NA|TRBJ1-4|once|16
CASSVLLFSPNERLFF
TGTGCCAGCAGCGTTTTGTTATTTTCCCCTAATGAAAGACTGTTTTTT
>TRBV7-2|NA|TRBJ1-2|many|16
CASSPDREGYDYGYTF
TGTGCCAGCAGCCCCGATAGAGAGGGGTACGACTATGGCTACACCTTC
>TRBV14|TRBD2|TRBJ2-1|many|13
CASSLIAGGVQFF
TGTGCCAGCAGCCTCATAGCGGGCGGAGTTCAGTTCTTC
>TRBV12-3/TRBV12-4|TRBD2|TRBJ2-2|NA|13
CASSLRETGELFF
TGTGCCAGCAGCCTGCGGGAGACCGGGGAGCTGTTTTTT
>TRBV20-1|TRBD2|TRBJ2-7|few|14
CSARGSGSLNEQYF
TGCAGTGCTAGAGGCAGCGGGAGTCTGAACGAGCAGTACTTC
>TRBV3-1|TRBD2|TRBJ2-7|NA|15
CASSQERLAGNEQYF
TGTGCCAGCAGCCAAGAGAGGCTAGCGGGAAACGAGCAGTACTTC
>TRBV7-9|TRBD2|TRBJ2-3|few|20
CASSLRDRLAGGPSTDTQYF
TGTGCCAGCAGCTTAAGGGATCGGCTAGCGGGAGGGCCTAGCACAGATACGCAGTATTTT
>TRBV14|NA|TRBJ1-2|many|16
CASSQRRQDLNYGYTF
TGTGCCAGCAGCCAACGAAGACAGGATCTTAACTATGGCTACACCTTC
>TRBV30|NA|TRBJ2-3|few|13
CAWRLASTDTQYF
TGTGCCTGGAGGTTAGCGAGCACAGATACGCAGTATTTT
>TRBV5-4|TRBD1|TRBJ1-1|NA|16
CASSPSPGQGGTEAFF
TGTGCCAGCAGCCCGAGCCCGGGACAGGGGGGGACTGAAGCTTTCTTT
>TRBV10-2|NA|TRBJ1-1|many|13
CASSESRGTEAFF
TGCGCCAGCAGTGAGTCCCGGGGAACTGAAGCTTTCTTT
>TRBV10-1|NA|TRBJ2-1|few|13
CASSVGTYNEQFF
TGCGCCAGCAGTGTGGGGACCTACAATGAGCAGTTCTTC
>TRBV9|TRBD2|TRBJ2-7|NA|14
CASSVDEGGYEQYF
TGTGCCAGCAGCGTAGATGAGGGAGGGTACGAGCAGTACTTC
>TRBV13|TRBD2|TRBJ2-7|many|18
CASRGLAGGPLSSYEQYF
TGTGCCAGCAGGGGACTAGCGGGAGGGCCGTTGAGCTCCTACGAGCAGTACTTC
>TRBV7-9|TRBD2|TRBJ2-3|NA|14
CASSPAGAADTQYF
TGTGCCAGCAGCCCAGCGGGAGCGGCAGATACGCAGTATTTT
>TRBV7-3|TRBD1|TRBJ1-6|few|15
CASSLTGTDNSPLHF
TGTGCCAGCAGCTTAACAGGGACAGATAATTCACCCCTCCACTTT
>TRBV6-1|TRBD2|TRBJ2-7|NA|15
CASSETGTSIYEQYF
TGTGCCAGCAGTGAGACCGGGACTAGTATCTACGAGCAGTACTTC
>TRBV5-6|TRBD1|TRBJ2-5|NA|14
CASSLQGAEGTQYF
TGTGCCAGCAGCTTGCAGGGGGCCGAAGGGACCCAGTACTTC
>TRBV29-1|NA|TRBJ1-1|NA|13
CSVVVTLNTEAFF
TGCAGCGTTGTCGTGACGCTGAACACTGAAGCTTTCTTT
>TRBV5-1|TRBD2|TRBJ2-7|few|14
CATRPGLAAYEQYF
TGCGCCACCCGTCCGGGACTAGCGGCCTACGAGCAGTACTTC
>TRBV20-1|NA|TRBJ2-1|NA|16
CSARDIGRMVDNEQFF
TGCAGTGCTAGAGATATCGGCAGGATGGTAGACAATGAGCAGTTCTTC
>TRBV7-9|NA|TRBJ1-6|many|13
CASSLEGNSPLHF
TGTGCCAGCAGCTTAGAGGGTAATTCACCCCTCCACTTT
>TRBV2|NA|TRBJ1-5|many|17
CASNGIGRADSNQPQHF
TGTGCCAGCAACGGAATCGGTCGCGCGGATAGCAATCAGCCCCAGCATTTT
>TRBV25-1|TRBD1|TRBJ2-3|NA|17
CASMAQWPGQVTDTQYF
TGTGCCAGCATGGCCCAATGGCCGGGACAGGTGACAGATACGCAGTATTTT
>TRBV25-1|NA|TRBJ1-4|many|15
CASSEYMGTNEKLFF
TGTGCCAGCAGTGAATATATGGGCACTAATGAAAAACTGTTTTTT
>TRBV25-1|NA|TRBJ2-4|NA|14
CASPEEGSKNIQYF
TGTGCCAGCCCCGAGGAGGGGTCCAAAAACATTCAGTACTTC
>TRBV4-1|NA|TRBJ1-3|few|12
CASSGSGNTIYF
TGCGCCAGCAGTGGCTCTGGAAACACCATATATTTT
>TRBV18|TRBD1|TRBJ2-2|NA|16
CASSSTGGRSTGELFF
TGTGCCAGCTCAAGTACAGGGGGCAGAAGCACCGGGGAGCTGTTTTTT
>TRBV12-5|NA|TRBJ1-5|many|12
CATSRENQPQHF
TGTGCTACAAGCAGGGAGAATCAGCCCCAGCATTTT
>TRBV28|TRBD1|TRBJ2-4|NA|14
CASSLGGQGGIQYF
TGTGCCAGCAGTTTAGGTGGACAGGGGGGCATTCAGTACTTC
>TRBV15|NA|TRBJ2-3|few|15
CATSTRAGKTDTQYF
TGTGCCACCAGCACCCGGGCCGGTAAAACGGATACGCAGTATTTT
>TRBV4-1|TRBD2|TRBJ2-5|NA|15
CASSQGGLGVETQYF
TGCGCCAGCAGCCAAGGAGGACTAGGGGTGGAGACCCAGTACTTC
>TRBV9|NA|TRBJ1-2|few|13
CASSPTGPYGYTF
TGTGCCAGCAGCCCTACAGGGCCGTATGGCTACACCTTC
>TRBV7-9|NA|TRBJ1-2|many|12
CASSSPTYGYTF
TGTGCCAGCAGCTCCCCGACCTATGGCTACACCTTC
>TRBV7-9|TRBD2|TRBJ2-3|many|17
CASSSSGGTGTADTQYF
TGTGCCAGCAGCTCCAGCGGGGGTACCGGGACCGCAGATACGCAGTATTTT
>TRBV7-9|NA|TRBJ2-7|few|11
CASSLLDVQYF
TGTGCCAGCAGCTTGTTAGATGTGCAGTACTTC